The 7 T cell receptor beta chains presented below share a single source sample, sequenced in a study of shared clonotypes between healthy human individuals (dated by TCRdb to 2019 to 2021). Receptor libraries were prepared by the immunoSEQ multiplex PCR assay. The table was pulled from immuneACCESS by TCRdb, which kept in-frame rearrangements only. Such tables lose some clones; where checked, under half of the loss comes from unresolved V genes, and the rest has no known cause. Within this sample are about 1.4 million clones, with about 96% of them counted one time only. 0.95% to 1.5% of the sample goes to the ten largest clones. The specimen was naive CD4+ T cells sorted from blood. The cell subset or site label here, explained by the study, means: CD45RA+ positively selected. The receptors originated from a man aged 25 to 45 in good health.

This clone was observed once. The V gene is TRBV19, the J gene TRBJ2-2, with D tentatively TRBD2 (6 bases). There are 16 residues in the CDR3. V gave up 5 bases and J gave up 0 bases, with 13 bases separating them. Germline V lookup: CDR1 LNHDA, CDR2 SQIVND (reference sequence). CDR3 bases: TGTGCCAGTAGTCTCAATGCGGGGCCGAACACCGGGGAGCTGTTTTTT. This translates into CASSLNAGPNTGELFF.

This clone was seen only a few times. Other DNA sequences in the same sample also yield this CDR3. V usage is TRBV5-1 and J usage is TRBJ2-7; D possibly corresponds to TRBD2 (5 bases). Germline lookup yields CDR1 SGHRS and CDR2 YFSETQ. This CDR3 is 13 amino acids long. V dropped 5 bases and J dropped 0 bases, with 9 bases sitting between them. Written as DNA, the CDR3 is TGCGCCAGCAGTGCTCGGGGCTCCTACGAGCAGTACTTC. Its translation: CASSARGSYEQYF.

The CDR3 DNA reads as TGTGCCATCAGTGAATTAGCGGGAGGAAAGAACACCGGGGAGCTGTTTTTT. It specifies CAISELAGGKNTGELFF. V and J are TRBV10-3 and TRBJ2-2; 10 nucleotides align to TRBD2. Germline V gene sequence: CDR1 ENHRY, CDR2 SYGVKD. The CDR3 is 17 residues long. V lost 3 bases to trimming and J lost 1 base; unmatched junction nucleotides: 5.

A few counts support this clone. V gene TRBV6-1 combines with J gene TRBJ2-1, with 12 positions matching TRBD2. V trimming: 10 bases; J trimming: 0 bases; junction bases outside the gene matches: 1. The germline V gene encodes CDR1 MNHNS and CDR2 SASEGT. CDR3 length: 14 amino acids. The CDR3, as DNA: TGTGCCACACTAGCGGGAGGCTCCTACAATGAGCAGTTCTTC. It yields the protein CATLAGGSYNEQFF.

This clone was seen a handful of times. This chain connects TRBV9 to TRBJ1-2; a possible D gene is TRBD1 (6 bases). With 5 bases removed from V and 2 bases from J, the gap between germline ends came to 16 bases. The germline CDR1 and CDR2 sequences are SGDLS and YYNGEE. The CDR3 totals 15 residues. DNA for the CDR3: TGTGCCAGCAGGCCGGGTGCAGGGGCCAACTATGGCTACACCTTC. Amino acids: CASRPGAGANYGYTF. Complete variable domain (other parts from reference TRBV9 and TRBJ1-2): DSGVTQTPKHLITATGQRVTLRCSPRSGDLSVYWYQQSLDQGLQFLIQYYNGEERAKGNILERFSAQQFPDLHSELNLSSLELGDSALYFCASRPGAGANYGYTFGSGTRLTVV.

The rearrangement uses TRBV28 and TRBJ1-3; D not certain. CDR1 and CDR2 (germline): MDHEN, SYDVKM. The ends were cut back, 6 bases at V and 3 bases at J, with 18 bases in the middle. This CDR3 region has 16 residues. CDR3 sequence reads: CASRAGGRVNGNTIYF. As DNA, the CDR3 is TGTGCCAGCAGGGCCGGCGGGCGAGTAAATGGAAACACCATATATTTT.

The rearrangement uses TRBV7-9 and TRBJ2-1; 8 nucleotides line up with TRBD1. Germline V gene data show CDR1 as SEHNR and CDR2 as FQNEAQ (reference sequence). With V trimmed by 5 bases and J by 0 bases, 6 bases remained unmatched. The CDR3 sequence is 16 residues long. CDR3: CASSVGDRLSYNEQFF. Here the CDR3 DNA reads TGTGCCAGCAGCGTAGGGGACAGGCTCTCCTACAATGAGCAGTTCTTC.